Here is one T cell receptor beta chain with its context. These data come from a study of immune characterization of retroperitoneal liposarcoma. One entry per CDR3 protein results from TCRdb running MiXCR on the PCR reads. This table has around 20,000 distinct CDR3 sequences, 35% to 40% appearing once. With 2 bases removed from V and 2 bases from J, the gap between germline ends came to 8 bases. The germline CDR1 and CDR2 sequences are MNHNY and SVGAGI (reference sequence). The CDR3 has 14 residues. The origin of this receptor is a male donor with retroperitoneal liposarcoma. This chain uses TRBV6-6 with TRBJ2-3; no definite D call. The sample consisted of blood. The CDR3 DNA is TGTGCCAGCAGTTACCTAAAAAACACAGATACGCAGTATTTT. Protein: CASSYLKNTDTQYF.